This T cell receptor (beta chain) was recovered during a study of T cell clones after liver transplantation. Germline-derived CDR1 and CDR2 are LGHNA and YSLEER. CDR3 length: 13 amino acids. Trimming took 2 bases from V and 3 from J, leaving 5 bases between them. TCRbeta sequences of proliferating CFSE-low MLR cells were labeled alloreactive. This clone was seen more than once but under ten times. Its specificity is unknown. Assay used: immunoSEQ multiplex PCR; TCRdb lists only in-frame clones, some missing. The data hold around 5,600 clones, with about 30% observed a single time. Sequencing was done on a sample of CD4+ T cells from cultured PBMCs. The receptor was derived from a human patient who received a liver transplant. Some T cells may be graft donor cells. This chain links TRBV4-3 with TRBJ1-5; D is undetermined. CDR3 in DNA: TGCGCCAGCAGCCAACGATTCAATCAGCCCCAGCATTTT. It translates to CASSQRFNQPQHF.